What follows are 27 T cell receptor beta chains derived from one specimen sequenced in a study of shared clonotypes between healthy human individuals. Method: immunoSEQ multiplex PCR; TCRdb's copy keeps in-frame clones and lacks some. The sample records 1.4 million or so clones, 98% being singletons. The material sequenced was naive CD4+ T cells sorted from blood. Specified subset: CD45RA+ positively selected. Receptors originate from a young man in good health.

Turning to this clone: At the DNA level, this CDR3 is encoded by other sequences in the same sample as well. The genes are TRBV28 and TRBJ2-1; either TRBD1 or TRBD2 may supply D (6 bases each). The CDR3 contains 15 residues. Germline-derived CDR1 and CDR2 are MDHEN and SYDVKM. Trimming shortened V by 3 bases and J by 0 bases, and 9 bases separated the two germline ends. The CDR3: CASSFGGASYNEQFF. Here the CDR3 DNA reads TGTGCCAGCAGTTTCGGGGGCGCCTCCTACAATGAGCAGTTCTTC.

This chain links TRBV7-2 with TRBJ2-1, with 8 bases lining up with TRBD2. The CDR3 loop spans 17 amino acids. CDR1 and CDR2 (germline): SGHTA, FQGNSA. Trimming removed 5 bases from V and 3 bases from J; junction bases left unmatched: 12. For the CDR3, the DNA is TGTGCCAGCAGCCCCGCTTCGGGAGCGGGAGACTACAATGAGCAGTTCTTC. Amino acid sequence: CASSPASGAGDYNEQFF.

DNA of the CDR3: TGTGCCAGCAGCAACGGGGTTTACGAGCAGTACTTC. Translation gives CASSNGVYEQYF. The genes are TRBV6-5 and TRBJ2-7, with D possibly TRBD2 on 5 matching bases. Germline V CDR1 and CDR2: MNHEY, SVGAGI. CDR3 length: 12 amino acids. The ends were cut back, 6 bases at V and 4 bases at J, with 10 bases in the middle.

This clone appeared a single time. V is TRBV18 and J is TRBJ2-7; 16 bases match TRBD2. The CDR3 covers 19 residues. CDR1 and CDR2 from the germline V gene are KGHSH and LQKENI. V trimming: 6 bases; J trimming: 6 bases; junction bases outside the gene matches: 17. CDR3 DNA sequence: TGTGCCAGCTCCCTTCCGGGACTAGCGGGAGGGCCGTTTTCTAGCGAGCAGTACTTC. Translation gives CASSLPGLAGGPFSSEQYF.

V usage is TRBV30 and J usage is TRBJ1-1; no firm D call. Deletions cut 8 bases from V and 10 bases from J, with 11 bases between. CDR3 length: 9 residues. CDR1 is GTSNPN, CDR2 SVGIG, per germline (reference sequence). This CDR3 reads CAADIGAFF. In DNA form, the CDR3 reads TGTGCCGCTGACATCGGAGCTTTCTTT.

The chain recombines TRBV28 with TRBJ2-7; 7 bases fit TRBD2. The junction had 11 bases not matched to a gene; V was cut back by 7 bases and J by 2 bases. CDR1 is MDHEN, CDR2 SYDVKM, per germline. The CDR3 extends over 15 amino acids. CDR3 in DNA: TGTGCCAGCACCCCTCCACTAGCGCGGGCCTACGAGCAGTACTTC. Translating it yields CASTPPLARAYEQYF.

This chain uses TRBV9 with TRBJ1-4; no clear D. V was cut by 1 base and J by 5 bases, with 12 bases left in between. Germline V gene data show CDR1 as SGDLS and CDR2 as YYNGEE. The CDR3 length is 15 residues. The CDR3 protein is CASSVRSLENEKLFF. The CDR3 bases are TGTGCCAGCAGCGTAAGGAGCCTTGAGAATGAAAAACTGTTTTTT.

The chain carries TRBV18 and TRBJ2-3, with TRBD2 matching over 7 bases. CDR1 KGHSH and CDR2 LQKENI come from the germline V gene. This CDR3 has 13 amino acids. J lost 8 bases, V lost 2 bases, and 4 bases had no gene match. In DNA, the CDR3 is TGTGCCAGCTCACCAGGGCGGGAGACTACGCAGTATTTT. This translates into CASSPGRETTQYF.

The rearrangement uses TRBV28 and TRBJ2-1, with TRBD1 matching 7 bases. CDR3 length: 15 residues. CDR1 is MDHEN, CDR2 SYDVKM, per germline. The junction had 10 bases not matched to a gene; V was cut back by 5 bases and J by 6 bases. CDR3 protein: CASSMDRIRGNEQFF. The DNA of the CDR3 is TGTGCCAGCAGTATGGACAGGATAAGGGGCAATGAGCAGTTCTTC.

The chain combines TRBV29-1 with TRBJ2-5, with 7 positions matching TRBD1. This CDR3 has 12 amino acids. The V gene's germline CDR1 is SQVTM and CDR2 ANQGSEA. J lost 3 bases, V lost 5 bases, and 3 bases had no gene match. CDR3 nucleotide sequence: TGCAGCGTTTCAACAGGGGAAGAGACCCAGTACTTC. The encoded protein is CSVSTGEETQYF.

The J gene is TRBJ2-7, the V gene TRBV6-1; a possible D gene is TRBD1 (6 bases). Germline V lookup: CDR1 MNHNS, CDR2 SASEGT. The CDR3 is made up of 13 amino acids. Trimming stripped 6 bases from V and 2 bases from J, with 11 bases between. For the CDR3, the DNA is TGTGCCAGCAGACGGACAGCCGCCTACGAGCAGTACTTC. It encodes CASRRTAAYEQYF.

J is TRBJ1-1 and V is TRBV5-6; 7 bases fit TRBD1. The CDR3 is 19 residues long. Per the germline V gene, CDR1 is SGHDT and CDR2 is YYEEEE. The V segment lost 1 base and the J segment 4 bases; nucleotides outside the gene matches: 19. CDR3 sequence: CASSLTKQGMHGTGTEAFF. CDR3 nucleotide sequence: TGTGCCAGCAGCTTGACAAAACAGGGGATGCATGGAACAGGCACTGAAGCTTTCTTT.

The chain recombines TRBV5-4 with TRBJ2-3; tentative D call: TRBD2 (5 bases). CDR3 length: 15 amino acids. Trimming removed 6 bases from V and 5 bases from J, with 19 bases in between. Germline V CDR1 and CDR2: SGHNT, YYREEE (reference sequence). CDR3 sequence: CASNPESGRLDTQYF. CDR3 DNA sequence: TGTGCCAGCAACCCCGAAAGCGGACGCCTAGATACGCAGTATTTT.

The chain has TRBV5-5 and TRBJ2-5; D not certain. This CDR3 has 15 residues. V shed 1 base and J shed 5 bases, with 15 bases lying between them. From germline, CDR1 is SGHKS and CDR2 YYEKEE (reference sequence). The CDR3 nucleotides are TGTGCCAGCAGCTTGCGAAAAAGTGTCGGCGAGACCCAGTACTTC. It translates to CASSLRKSVGETQYF.

This chain connects TRBV29-1 to TRBJ1-1; 8 positions match TRBD1. CDR3 length: 15 amino acids. J gave up 7 bases and V 1 base, and 11 bases lay outside the gene matches. CDR1 is SQVTM, CDR2 ANQGSEA, per germline. The CDR3 here is CSVEGLTGVVGEAFF. The CDR3 region has the DNA TGCAGCGTTGAAGGGCTGACAGGGGTTGTCGGTGAAGCTTTCTTT.

Concerning this clone: This CDR3 is also generated by other DNA sequences in the sample. The chain recombines TRBV6-1 with TRBJ1-5; 7 nucleotides align to TRBD1. Trimming at V came to 6 bases and at J to 3 bases, leaving 2 bases not matched to a gene. The length of the CDR3 is 13 residues. Germline-derived CDR1 and CDR2 are MNHNS and SASEGT. The CDR3 DNA reads TGTGCCAGCAGGACAGGGAACAATCAGCCCCAGCATTTT. It is translated as CASRTGNNQPQHF.

The chain carries TRBV9 and TRBJ2-7, with unresolved D. The CDR3 consists of 15 residues. Trimming left V 0 bases short and J 4 bases short, with 14 bases between. CDR1 is SGDLS and CDR2 is YYNGEE in the germline V gene. DNA of the CDR3: TGTGCCAGCAGCGTAGGATTCAAGTCTCCATACGAGCAGTACTTC. Translation gives CASSVGFKSPYEQYF.

The chain couples TRBV6-1 to TRBJ2-2; D may correspond to TRBD1 or TRBD2 (5 bases each). Germline loops: CDR1 MNHNS, CDR2 SASEGT. V dropped 2 bases and J dropped 6 bases, with 10 bases sitting between them. This CDR3 has 14 residues. CDR3 region: CASSERRGAGELFF. The CDR3 DNA sequence: TGTGCCAGCAGTGAAAGGAGAGGGGCCGGGGAGCTGTTTTTT.

The chain joins TRBV2 to TRBJ1-4; 7 bases agree with TRBD1. With 2 bases clipped from V and 11 bases from J, the junction kept 14 bases outside the gene matches. Germline V gene lookup returns CDR1 SNHLY and CDR2 FYNNEI. The CDR3 covers 16 residues. The CDR3 reads CASSELTGSIGVKLFF. The CDR3 DNA reads TGTGCCAGCAGTGAATTGACAGGGAGCATAGGGGTGAAACTGTTTTTT.

The chain is built from TRBV18 and TRBJ2-2; TRBD1 matches at 11 bases. CDR1 and CDR2 (germline): KGHSH, LQKENI. The length of the CDR3 is 15 residues. V trimming: 1 base; J trimming: 6 bases; junction bases outside the gene matches: 1. CDR3 coding DNA: TGTGCCAGCTCACCACGGACAGGGGGCTCCGGGGAGCTGTTTTTT. Translation gives CASSPRTGGSGELFF.

In this sample, this clone turned up a few times. The same CDR3 also results from other DNA sequences found in this sample. The chain recombines TRBV18 with TRBJ2-5; D gene ambiguous. V was clipped by 5 bases and J by 1 base, with 2 bases between them. The CDR3 consists of 11 residues. Germline V CDR1 and CDR2: KGHSH, LQKENI. The CDR3 nucleotides are TGTGCCAGCTCATCCCAAGAGACCCAGTACTTC. As protein: CASSSQETQYF.

The chain has TRBV10-3 and TRBJ2-1; a possible D gene is TRBD1 (6 bases). Trimming stripped 10 bases from V and 2 bases from J, with 15 bases between. Germline CDR1 is ENHRY and CDR2 is SYGVKD. This CDR3 region has 14 residues. CDR3 DNA sequence: TGTGCCACCAACAGGGATAGGGCCTACAATGAGCAGTTCTTC. This encodes CATNRDRAYNEQFF.

This rearrangement joins TRBV29-1 to TRBJ2-7; 8 nucleotides match TRBD1. The CDR3 is made up of 14 amino acids. V shed 3 bases, J shed 8 bases, and the junction held 12 bases outside the gene matches. Germline V gene lookup returns CDR1 SQVTM and CDR2 ANQGSEA. CDR3 region: CSVERAGQGLKQYF. CDR3 DNA sequence: TGCAGCGTTGAGCGGGCCGGACAGGGATTGAAGCAGTACTTC.

The genes are TRBV7-9 and TRBJ2-5; tentatively, D is TRBD1 or TRBD2 (5 bases each). In germline, CDR1 is SEHNR, CDR2 FQNEAQ (reference sequence). Trimming took off 2 bases at V and 2 bases at J, with 12 bases between the two ends. The CDR3 contains 15 residues. CDR3 loop: CASSLLGDVQETQYF. DNA of the CDR3: TGTGCCAGCAGCTTACTAGGGGACGTTCAAGAGACCCAGTACTTC.

To note about this clone: The CDR3 end shows no conserved phenylalanine or tryptophan, and so a read error is likely. The limits of the CDR3 on the DNA are not certain, so only TCRdb's listed CDR3 is given. This rearrangement joins TRBV6-4 to TRBJ2-7; the table calls TRBD1, which could not be checked here. Germline CDR1 reads MRHNA; CDR2 reads SNTAGT. The CDR3 is 9 amino acids in total, end residues counted. The CDR3 here is CASSHGARR.

The rearrangement joins TRBV18 to TRBJ1-3; D uncertain. This CDR3 is 13 amino acids long. Germline V lookup: CDR1 KGHSH, CDR2 LQKENI. V lost 8 bases and J lost 5, with 13 bases in between. The CDR3 region has the DNA TGTGCCAGCACAGACGCCGGACGAAACACCATATATTTT. Encoded protein: CASTDAGRNTIYF. The whole variable domain, remainder taken from reference TRBV18 and TRBJ1-3, is NAGVMQNPRHLVRRRGQEARLRCSPMKGHSHVYWYRQLPEEGLKFMVYLQKENIIDESGMPKERFSAEFPKEGPSILRIQQVVRGDSAAYFCASTDAGRNTIYFGEGSWLTVV.

This clone was recorded only once. J is TRBJ2-7 and V is TRBV7-9, with TRBD2 as a possible D gene (5 bases). CDR1 is SEHNR, CDR2 FQNEAQ, per germline (reference sequence). CDR3 size: 15 residues. Trimming pared 5 bases from V and 3 bases from J, leaving 17 bases between. The CDR3 spells CASSPGRLTNYEQYF. As DNA, the CDR3 is TGTGCCAGCAGCCCCGGTCGACTAACGAACTACGAGCAGTACTTC.